This T cell receptor beta chain is drawn from a study of T cells in Graves' hyperthyroidism and ophthalmopathy. Overall study findings and caveats: Patients with ophthalmopathy were separated from those with stable hyperthyroidism by a 13 V-J model.

This clonotype was counted between two and nine times. Its cognate antigen is unknown. CDR3 length: 13 residues. Trimming shortened V by 9 bases and J by 3 bases, and 14 bases separated the two germline ends. Per the germline V gene, CDR1 is LGHDT and CDR2 is YNNKEL (reference sequence). Researchers amplified the TCR beta CDR3 regions from RNA transcripts. The HTBI set primed first-round TCR CDR3 RT-PCR. Each CDR3 protein gets one entry after TCRdb re-called the multiplex PCR reads with MiXCR. The data show around 340,000 distinct CDR3 sequences, with roughly 17% seen just once and around a third held by the top ten. These patients, aged 18 to 65, had recently diagnosed hyperthyroidism lasting under 2 months.

This chain joins TRBV3-1 and TRBJ1-2; D is undetermined. The source is a woman in her twenties or thirties with Graves' hyperthyroidism that later progressed to Graves' ophthalmopathy. Sequenced: blood. CDR3: CARRGQEDYGYTF. CDR3 DNA: TGTGCCAGGAGAGGTCAGGAGGACTATGGCTACACCTTC.